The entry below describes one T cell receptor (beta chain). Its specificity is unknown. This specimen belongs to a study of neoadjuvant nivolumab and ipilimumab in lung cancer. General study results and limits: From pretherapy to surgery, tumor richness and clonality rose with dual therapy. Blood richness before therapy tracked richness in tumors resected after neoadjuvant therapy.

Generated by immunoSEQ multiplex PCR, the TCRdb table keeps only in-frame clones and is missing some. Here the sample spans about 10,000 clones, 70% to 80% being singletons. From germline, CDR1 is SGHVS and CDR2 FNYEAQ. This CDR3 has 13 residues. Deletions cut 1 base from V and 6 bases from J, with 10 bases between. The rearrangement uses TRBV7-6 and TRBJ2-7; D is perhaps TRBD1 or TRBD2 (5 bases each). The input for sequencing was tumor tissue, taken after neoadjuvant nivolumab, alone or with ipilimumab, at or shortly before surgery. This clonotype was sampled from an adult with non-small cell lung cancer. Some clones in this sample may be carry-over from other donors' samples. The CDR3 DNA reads TGTGCCAGCAGCTTAGGGGGGACCCTCGAGCAGTACTTC. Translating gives CASSLGGTLEQYF.